This entry features one TCR beta chain sequence. Its antigen is unknown. Using immunoSEQ multiplex PCR, the repertoire was profiled, and TCRdb retains in-frame clones only, with some absent. This sample has about 90,000 clones, with roughly 92% found just once. This entry comes from a study of graft-versus-host responses after intestinal transplantation. Study outcomes and limitations: Early HvG declines after transplant were associated with peak circulating GvH clone levels.

The germline V gene has CDR1 MNHEY and CDR2 SVGAGI. Trimming stripped 6 bases from V and 3 bases from J, with 12 bases between. The CDR3 is made up of 13 amino acids. The receptor's source is a human donor who received an intestinal transplant. The chain has TRBV6-5 and TRBJ2-7; no reliable D call. Here the sequenced sample was unstimulated CD4+ T cells sorted from spleen or lymph node cells, taken before intestinal transplant. The CDR3 reads CASSQPGRYEQYF. The CDR3 region has the DNA TGTGCCAGCAGCCAACCCGGCCGCTACGAGCAGTACTTC.